The next 14 T cell receptor beta chains were all read from a single sample in a study of blood T cell repertoires in COVID-19. The data were produced by immunoSEQ multiplex PCR, yet TCRdb's version contains in-frame clones alone and is incomplete. The sample lists about 250,000 clones; 85% to 90% were seen once. The sequenced material came from PBMCs or T cells enriched from blood (not recorded which). These receptors all stem from a man aged 35 to 55 who had recovered from COVID-19.

The rearrangement joins TRBV19 to TRBJ2-5; TRBD1 matches at 9 bases. V lost 7 bases, J lost 1 base, and 19 bases stayed unmatched. The CDR3 extends over 19 amino acids. Germline CDR1 and CDR2: LNHDA and SQIVND (reference sequence). CDR3 in DNA: TGTGCCAGTACCCTAAGGACAGGGGTGGTAGAGGGGTTCCAAGAGACCCAGTACTTC. Its protein is CASTLRTGVVEGFQETQYF.

J is TRBJ2-7 and V is TRBV10-2; 7 nucleotides agree with TRBD2. Germline CDR1 reads WSHSY; CDR2 reads SAAADI. CDR3 size: 16 residues. Losses at the gene ends were 2 bases for V and 3 bases for J; bases not matched to a gene: 10. The CDR3 coding sequence is TGCGCCAGCAGTGAGGGGAGGGCTAGCGGTTACTACGAGCAGTACTTC. This translates into CASSEGRASGYYEQYF.

The chain carries TRBV30 and TRBJ2-1; 8 bases fit TRBD1. V lost 4 bases to trimming and J lost 4 bases; unmatched junction nucleotides: 6. The CDR3 runs 14 residues. Germline-derived CDR1 and CDR2 are GTSNPN and SVGIG (reference sequence). This CDR3 is CAWNRDRYYNEQFF. The CDR3 nucleotides are TGTGCCTGGAACCGGGACAGGTATTACAATGAGCAGTTCTTC.

Notes on this clone: A far larger clone differs by one base, so this is likely a read error. The CDR3 is CASRPGQGAYEQYF. CDR3 nucleotide sequence: TGTGCCAGCAGACCCGGACAGGGGGCCTACGAGCAGTACTTC. The chain is built from TRBV6-5 and TRBJ2-7, with 10 bases matching TRBD1. Germline lookup yields CDR1 MNHEY and CDR2 SVGAGI. CDR3 length: 14 amino acids. The trim removed 6 bases at V and 2 bases at J, leaving 4 bases unmatched.

J is TRBJ2-1 and V is TRBV3-1 (or the pseudogene TRBV3-2), with 9 bases identical to TRBD2. CDR1 LGHDT and CDR2 YNNKEL come from the germline V gene (reference sequence). This CDR3 is 17 amino acids long. Trimming at V came to 1 base and at J to 2 bases, leaving 6 bases not matched to a gene. CDR3 region: CASSQVLAGNPYNEQFF. CDR3 in DNA: TGTGCCAGCAGCCAAGTCCTAGCGGGAAACCCCTACAATGAGCAGTTCTTC.

V and J are TRBV19 and TRBJ2-3, with D perhaps TRBD2 (7 bases). Trimming stripped 5 bases from V and 0 bases from J, with 21 bases between. CDR1 LNHDA and CDR2 SQIVND come from the germline V gene (reference sequence). The CDR3 loop spans 18 amino acids. The CDR3 DNA sequence: TGTGCCAGTAGTCCCCAAGGCGGGGGACAACCTAGCACAGATACGCAGTATTTT. Protein: CASSPQGGGQPSTDTQYF.

The chain links TRBV27 to TRBJ2-7, with TRBD2 matching over 9 bases. The junction had 9 bases not matched to a gene; V was cut back by 6 bases and J by 0 bases. The germline V gene encodes CDR1 MNHEY and CDR2 SMNVEV (reference sequence). This CDR3 is built from 16 residues. CDR3: CASRPQTSGYSYEQYF. The CDR3 bases are TGTGCCAGCAGGCCCCAGACTAGCGGTTACTCCTACGAGCAGTACTTC.

The chain is built from TRBV7-2 and TRBJ1-2; 9 nucleotides agree with TRBD1. Germline-derived CDR1 and CDR2 are SGHTA and FQGNSA. CDR3 length equals 16 residues. The ends lost 1 base at V and 8 bases at J; junction bases unmatched: 11. The CDR3 here is CASSLGPTGGQGGYTF. The CDR3 DNA reads as TGTGCCAGCAGCTTAGGCCCGACAGGGGGTCAGGGAGGCTACACCTTC.

The rearrangement links TRBV11-2 to TRBJ2-3; possible D gene TRBD2, 6 bases. CDR1 and CDR2 from the germline V gene are SGHAT and FQNNGV. Trimming took off 6 bases at V and 0 bases at J, with 10 bases between the two ends. The CDR3 sequence is 14 residues long. DNA of the CDR3: TGTGCCAGCAGTCCCGGGACTAGCACAGATACGCAGTATTTT. Translated, it gives CASSPGTSTDTQYF.

The chain employs TRBV4-3 and TRBJ2-4, with a weak D call TRBD1 (6 bases). This CDR3 has 17 amino acids. CDR1 is LGHNA and CDR2 is YSLEER in the germline V gene. V gave up 1 base and J gave up 1 base, with 14 bases separating them. The CDR3 DNA sequence: TGCGCCAGCAGCCAAGGAGGGGGTGAGAGGGCCAAAAACATTCAGTACTTC. Translating it yields CASSQGGGERAKNIQYF.

This chain uses TRBV10-1 with TRBJ2-3, with TRBD2 identical over 7 bases. CDR3 length: 19 residues. The V and J ends lost 3 bases and 4 bases, in that order; junction bases with no gene match: 19. CDR1 and CDR2 (germline): WNHNN, SYGVQD (reference sequence). The CDR3 is CASSDRVPKRGLWSDTQYF. The CDR3 DNA reads TGCGCCAGCAGTGATCGGGTTCCCAAGCGGGGACTTTGGTCAGATACGCAGTATTTT.

This clone was seen only a few times. This sequence joins TRBV7-2 and TRBJ2-7; 7 bases are a match to TRBD2. Germline loops: CDR1 SGHTA, CDR2 FQGNSA. This CDR3 has 15 amino acids. J was trimmed by 1 base and V by 1 base; bases with no gene match: 4. The CDR3 DNA follows: TGTGCCAGCAGCTTAGGCCTAGCGGAGTCCTACGAGCAGTACTTC. Encoded protein: CASSLGLAESYEQYF.

The chain's CDR3 is CASSLGIYRGSSAKYEQYF. Here the CDR3 DNA reads TGTGCCAGCAGTTTAGGGATTTATAGGGGCTCGTCGGCAAAGTACGAGCAGTACTTC. The chain couples TRBV28 to TRBJ2-7, with D tentatively TRBD1 (5 bases). This CDR3 contains 19 residues. The germline CDR1 and CDR2 sequences are MDHEN and SYDVKM. The V end lost 2 bases, the J end lost 4 bases, and 27 bases lay between the germline ends.

The CDR3 DNA reads TGTGCCAGAAGCTTGGACATTAGCACAGATACGCAGTATTTT. It yields the protein CARSLDISTDTQYF. This chain joins TRBV5-3 and TRBJ2-3; D remains ambiguous. Being an ORF, TRBV5-3 has a function that is uncertain. This CDR3 spans 14 amino acids. V lost 0 bases to trimming and J lost 0 bases, with 5 bases between them.